This record concerns one T cell receptor beta chain sequence. This sample was included in a study of control samples from healthy donors and cancer patients. Germline V gene lookup returns CDR1 SGHRS and CDR2 YFSETQ. This CDR3 is built from 16 residues. Trimming cost V 0 bases and J 1 base; bases outside gene matches: 4. The repertoire was sequenced with immunoSEQ multiplex PCR; TCRdb's copy has only in-frame clones and lacks some. The sample consists of fewer than 120,000 clones, 88% of them appearing once. The receptor was isolated from a woman in her fifties or sixties with lung cancer. The J gene is TRBJ1-1, the V gene TRBV5-1, with 9 bases that match TRBD1. Sequenced: PBMCs. CDR3 region: CASSLDGDRANTEAFF. In nucleotides, the CDR3 is TGCGCCAGCAGCTTGGACGGGGACAGGGCGAACACTGAAGCTTTCTTT. Looking up the rest from reference TRBV5-1 and TRBJ1-1 gives the full variable domain: KAGVTQTPRYLIKTRGQQVTLSCSPISGHRSVSWYQQTPGQGLQFLFEYFSETQRNKGNFPGRFSGRQFSNSRSEMNVSTLELGDSALYLCASSLDGDRANTEAFFGQGTRLTVV.